These 3 T cell receptor beta chains were sequenced from one sample in a study of regulatory T cells in long-lasting Graves disease. Time point given: newly diagnosed GD, antithyroid drugs for less than 3 months. PBMC RNA served as the TCR library source. In building TCR beta libraries, iRepertoire HTBI primers were used together with Arm-PCR of CDR3 regions. TCRdb used MiXCR to reprocess the multiplex PCR reads, holding one entry per CDR3 protein. This table has 370,000 or so distinct CDR3 sequences, under 20% appearing once. The same data also contributed to another study, on T cells in Graves' hyperthyroidism and ophthalmopathy.

The source was peripheral blood mononuclear cells (PBMCs), collected at new diagnosis, from a patient treated with antithyroid drugs. The receptors were sampled from a woman under 30 with Graves disease.

Ten or more counts support this clonotype. The CDR3 loop reads CASSYSGLAGGTGELFF. The CDR3 bases are TGTGCCAGCAGTTACTCCGGACTAGCGGGGGGAACCGGGGAGCTGTTTTTT. This chain connects TRBV6-5 to TRBJ2-2, with 14 bases matching TRBD2. The germline CDR1 and CDR2 sequences are MNHEY and SVGAGI. V lost 0 bases, J lost 5 bases, and 2 bases stayed unmatched. The CDR3 runs 17 residues.

This clonotype was seen more than once but under ten times. This chain connects TRBV18 to TRBJ1-2, with a tentative D call TRBD1 (6 bases). CDR3 length equals 17 residues. Trimming shortened V by 3 bases and J by 4 bases, and 21 bases separated the two germline ends. CDR1 and CDR2 (germline): KGHSH, LQKENI. The CDR3 region has the DNA TGTGCCAGCTCACCGACGACAGGTGCTTGGGCTAGCTATGGCTACACCTTC. This translates into CASSPTTGAWASYGYTF.

The V gene is TRBV28, the J gene TRBJ2-1; 16 nucleotides line up with TRBD2. After removal of 6 bases from V and 2 bases from J, the junction contained 7 bases not matched to a gene. CDR1 is MDHEN and CDR2 is SYDVKM in the germline V gene. The CDR3 loop spans 18 amino acids. The CDR3 sequence is CASSTGTSGGGTYNEQFF. The DNA of the CDR3 is TGTGCCAGCAGCACCGGGACTAGCGGGGGGGGAACCTACAATGAGCAGTTCTTC.